A single sample gave rise to the 28 T cell receptor beta chains below, sequenced in a study of blood T cell repertoires in COVID-19. Measured with immunoSEQ multiplex PCR; TCRdb has only the in-frame clones, and not every one. The table includes about 410,000 clones, 90% detected once. Sequencing used PBMCs or T cells enriched from blood (not recorded which). These TCRs come from a man between 18 and 29 years old who had recovered from COVID-19.

The chain combines TRBV2 with TRBJ1-1; the match to TRBD1 covers 8 bases. Trimming cost V 4 bases and J 1 base; bases outside gene matches: 5. This CDR3 is built from 15 residues. CDR1 and CDR2 (germline): SNHLY, FYNNEI. CDR3 amino acids: CASSVQGVGNTEAFF. Written as DNA, the CDR3 is TGTGCCAGCAGTGTACAGGGGGTGGGGAACACTGAAGCTTTCTTT.

The chain recombines TRBV12-3 or TRBV12-4 with TRBJ2-7; TRBD1 is a possible D gene (6 bases). This CDR3 is 13 amino acids long. V was shortened by 5 bases and J by 7 bases, with 15 bases between the two germline ends. As DNA, the CDR3 is TGTGCCAGCAGTCTACAGGGATTGGGAGAGCAGTACTTC. It yields the protein CASSLQGLGEQYF.

The chain combines TRBV9 with TRBJ2-1; 10 nucleotides line up with TRBD2. CDR3 length: 14 residues. Germline lookup yields CDR1 SGDLS and CDR2 YYNGEE. The junction had 7 bases not matched to a gene; V was cut back by 4 bases and J by 9 bases. The CDR3 DNA sequence: TGTGCCAGCAGCTTAGAAGCGGGGGGGCGTGAGCAGTTCTTC. It specifies CASSLEAGGREQFF.

Written as DNA, the CDR3 is TGTGCCAGCAGCCCCGCAGGGGCGGGTAGGAATGAAAAACTGTTTTTT. This codes for CASSPAGAGRNEKLFF. The chain carries TRBV5-4 and TRBJ1-4, with D possibly matching TRBD1 (6 bases). V was clipped by 4 bases and J by 5 bases, with 18 bases between them. Looked up from germline, CDR1 is SGHNT and CDR2 is YYREEE (reference sequence). The CDR3 has 16 amino acids. Filled out from reference TRBV5-4 and TRBJ1-4, the complete variable domain reads ETGVTQSPTHLIKTRGQQVTLRCSSQSGHNTVSWYQQALGQGPQFIFQYYREEENGRGNFPPRFSGLQFPNYSSELNVNALELDDSALYLCASSPAGAGRNEKLFFGSGTQLSVL.

The chain carries TRBV9 and TRBJ1-2; D gene uncertain. The germline V gene encodes CDR1 SGDLS and CDR2 YYNGEE. The CDR3 spans 14 residues. V was clipped by 0 bases and J by 4 bases, with 10 bases between them. The CDR3 bases are TGTGCCAGCAGCGTAGGGGCAGCTACCTATGGCTACACCTTC. Residues: CASSVGAATYGYTF. The full variable domain, in which reference TRBV9 and TRBJ1-2 provide the parts outside the CDR3, is DSGVTQTPKHLITATGQRVTLRCSPRSGDLSVYWYQQSLDQGLQFLIQYYNGEERAKGNILERFSAQQFPDLHSELNLSSLELGDSALYFCASSVGAATYGYTFGSGTRLTVV.

The chain joins TRBV7-3 to TRBJ2-3; tentative D call: TRBD2 (6 bases). Germline V gives CDR1 SGHTA, CDR2 FQGTGA. The CDR3 loop spans 14 amino acids. The V end was cut by 1 base, the J end by 2 bases, with 7 bases between. CDR3 sequence reads: CASSLSGTTDTQYF. The CDR3, as DNA: TGTGCCAGCAGCTTAAGCGGGACCACAGATACGCAGTATTTT.

This rearrangement joins TRBV6-5 to TRBJ1-2; tentative D call: TRBD1 (5 bases). CDR3 size: 14 residues. In germline, CDR1 is MNHEY, CDR2 SVGAGI. V was clipped by 2 bases and J by 2 bases, with 9 bases between them. Here the CDR3 DNA reads TGTGCCAGCAGTTACGGGCAGGGAAACTATGGCTACACCTTC. It specifies CASSYGQGNYGYTF.

J is TRBJ2-6 and V is TRBV4-1; D is uncertain. Germline assignment: CDR1 MGHRA and CDR2 YSYEKL. The CDR3 loop spans 15 amino acids. V shed 4 bases and J shed 2 bases, with 9 bases lying between them. CDR3 coding DNA: TGCGCCAGCAGCCCTCCTTACACTGGGGCCAACGTCCTGACTTTC. Protein product: CASSPPYTGANVLTF.

The chain employs TRBV5-6 and TRBJ1-1; D uncertain. Germline values: CDR1 SGHDT, CDR2 YYEEEE. With 5 bases removed from V and 9 bases from J, the gap between germline ends came to 20 bases. CDR3 length: 14 residues. CDR3 sequence reads: CASRLSRTWAQAFF. DNA of the CDR3: TGTGCCAGCAGATTAAGCCGTACCTGGGCTCAAGCTTTCTTT.

This sequence joins TRBV4-1 and TRBJ1-3; D perhaps matches TRBD1 (5 bases). The germline V gene has CDR1 MGHRA and CDR2 YSYEKL. The CDR3 consists of 14 residues. The V and J ends lost 1 base and 1 base respectively, with 5 bases between them. The CDR3 here is CASSQGTSGNTIYF. The CDR3 DNA reads TGCGCCAGCAGCCAAGGGACATCTGGAAACACCATATATTTT.

This chain links TRBV29-1 with TRBJ1-1; 9 bases are shared with TRBD1. The J segment lost 3 bases and the V segment lost 6 bases, leaving 11 bases of the junction unmatched. This CDR3 spans 15 amino acids. Per the germline V gene, CDR1 is SQVTM and CDR2 is ANQGSEA. CDR3 amino acids: CSVKNPRDRDTEAFF. CDR3 DNA: TGCAGCGTGAAGAACCCCCGGGACAGGGACACTGAAGCTTTCTTT. Complete variable domain (other parts from reference TRBV29-1 and TRBJ1-1): SAVISQKPSRDICQRGTSLTIQCQVDSQVTMMFWYRQQPGQSLTLIATANQGSEATYESGFVIDKFPISRPNLTFSTLTVSNMSPEDSSIYLCSVKNPRDRDTEAFFGQGTRLTVV.

V and J are TRBV25-1 and TRBJ1-4; no reliable D call. This CDR3 has 14 residues. The ends were cut back, 2 bases at V and 4 bases at J, with 8 bases in the middle. In germline, CDR1 is MGHDK, CDR2 SYGVNS. CDR3 DNA: TGTGCCAGCAGTGAACTCGGGGTTAATGAAAAACTGTTTTTT. Amino acids: CASSELGVNEKLFF.

This clone was counted once. This sequence joins TRBV5-1 and TRBJ2-5; perhaps TRBD2 as D (5 bases). The germline V gene has CDR1 SGHRS and CDR2 YFSETQ. V was cut by 0 bases and J by 5 bases, with 14 bases left in between. This CDR3 has 15 residues. CDR3 sequence: CASSLGRGLGETQYF. The CDR3 DNA is TGCGCCAGCAGCTTGGGACGAGGGCTCGGTGAGACCCAGTACTTC.

V is TRBV6-2 or TRBV6-3 and J is TRBJ1-2; D gene ambiguous. The CDR3 is made up of 11 amino acids. Germline V gene lookup returns CDR1 MNHEY and CDR2 SVGEGT. The ends were cut back, 4 bases at V and 5 bases at J, with 5 bases in the middle. The CDR3 here is CASSFRYGYTF. The CDR3 DNA reads as TGTGCCAGCAGTTTTCGGTATGGCTACACCTTC.

This chain joins TRBV19 and TRBJ1-1, with TRBD1 identical over 8 bases. The CDR3 consists of 13 residues. The germline gives CDR1 LNHDA, CDR2 SQIVND (reference sequence). Trimming at V came to 5 bases and at J to 6 bases, leaving 5 bases not matched to a gene. CDR3 in DNA: TGTGCCAGTAGTCAGGGGGCTGGCGCTGAAGCTTTCTTT. It specifies CASSQGAGAEAFF.

V gene TRBV20-1 combines with J gene TRBJ1-1; possible D gene TRBD1, 5 bases. The CDR3 runs 16 residues. From germline, CDR1 is DFQATT and CDR2 SNEGSKA (reference sequence). V was clipped by 3 bases and J by 1 base, with 18 bases between them. The CDR3 loop reads CSASSFFGQGNTEAFF. CDR3 DNA: TGCAGTGCTAGTTCTTTCTTCGGGCAGGGGAACACTGAAGCTTTCTTT.

The V call is TRBV5-1, the J call TRBJ2-1, with D maybe TRBD1 (5 bases). Trimming cost V 0 bases and J 3 bases, with 13 bases left between them. CDR3 length: 16 amino acids. Germline loops: CDR1 SGHRS, CDR2 YFSETQ. Here the CDR3 DNA reads TGCGCCAGCAGCTTGGCAGCAGGGTTAGGCTACAATGAGCAGTTCTTC. This gives the protein CASSLAAGLGYNEQFF.

The chain couples TRBV6-4 to TRBJ2-2; D unresolved. Germline CDR1 is MRHNA and CDR2 is SNTAGT. V dropped 3 bases and J dropped 0 bases, with 5 bases sitting between them. The CDR3 is made up of 14 amino acids. The CDR3 sequence is CASSESANTGELFF. The DNA for the CDR3 is TGTGCCAGCAGTGAGTCAGCGAACACCGGGGAGCTGTTTTTT.

CDR3 amino acids: CASSLRDSPNNEQFF. The CDR3 nucleotides are TGCGCCAGCAGCTTACGGGACTCACCTAACAATGAGCAGTTCTTC. The genes are TRBV5-1 and TRBJ2-1; a weak D match, TRBD2 (6 bases). The ends were cut back, 2 bases at V and 5 bases at J, with 14 bases in the middle. Germline CDR1 reads SGHRS; CDR2 reads YFSETQ. CDR3 length: 15 residues. The full variable domain, completed using reference TRBV5-1 and TRBJ2-1, is KAGVTQTPRYLIKTRGQQVTLSCSPISGHRSVSWYQQTPGQGLQFLFEYFSETQRNKGNFPGRFSGRQFSNSRSEMNVSTLELGDSALYLCASSLRDSPNNEQFFGPGTRLTVL.

A single count supports this clone. The chain is built from TRBV27 and TRBJ2-7; a weak D match, TRBD2 (6 bases). Germline assignment: CDR1 MNHEY and CDR2 SMNVEV (reference sequence). The CDR3 spans 15 residues. Trimming took 1 base from V and 0 from J, leaving 10 bases between them. The CDR3 DNA sequence: TGTGCCAGCAGTTTATACGGGGGTCCCTCCTACGAGCAGTACTTC. Translated, it gives CASSLYGGPSYEQYF.

The sample holds a few counts of this clone. The CDR3 region has the DNA TGTGCCAGCAGTTCCGGGACAGAGGTCTATGGCTACACCTTC. Residues: CASSSGTEVYGYTF. The rearrangement joins TRBV27 to TRBJ1-2; 7 bases fit TRBD1. This CDR3 comprises 14 residues. Germline CDR1 MNHEY, CDR2 SMNVEV (reference sequence). V gave up 4 bases and J gave up 4 bases; unmatched junction bases: 6.

The chain has TRBV10-3 and TRBJ2-2; TRBD2 is a possible D gene (5 bases). The germline CDR1 and CDR2 sequences are ENHRY and SYGVKD. Trimming removed 10 bases at V and 1 base at J, with 10 bases between. The CDR3 runs to 13 residues. CDR3 residues: CATTLENTGELFF. The CDR3 coding sequence is TGTGCCACTACACTAGAGAACACCGGGGAGCTGTTTTTT.

This chain links TRBV28 with TRBJ1-5; D is undetermined. The V gene's germline CDR1 is MDHEN and CDR2 SYDVKM. The CDR3 loop spans 13 amino acids. V was trimmed by 3 bases and J by 9 bases, leaving 12 bases between them. Here the CDR3 reads CASSFTYQVPQHF. The DNA of the CDR3 is TGTGCCAGCAGTTTTACCTATCAAGTGCCCCAGCATTTT.

The table lists this clone with a few counts. The chain carries TRBV3-1 (or the pseudogene TRBV3-2) and TRBJ2-7; 12 nucleotides match TRBD2. The CDR3 consists of 14 residues. From germline, CDR1 is LGHDT and CDR2 YNNKEL (reference sequence). Unmatched junction bases numbered 5, after V lost 4 bases and J lost 7 bases. CDR3 residues: CASSPLAGGREQYF. The CDR3 DNA sequence: TGTGCCAGCAGCCCACTAGCGGGGGGACGGGAGCAGTACTTC.

This clone was detected only once. The V call is TRBV27, the J call TRBJ2-7; the match to TRBD1 covers 9 bases. CDR3 length: 15 amino acids. V shed 2 bases and J 1 base; nucleotides not matched to a gene: 3. CDR1 and CDR2 (germline): MNHEY, SMNVEV (reference sequence). CDR3 DNA sequence: TGTGCCAGCAGTTTACCGGGACAGGGATCCTACGAGCAGTACTTC. Encoded protein: CASSLPGQGSYEQYF.

V and J are TRBV7-9 and TRBJ2-1; D might be TRBD2 (6 bases). Per germline, CDR1 SEHNR and CDR2 FQNEAQ (reference sequence). The CDR3 is made up of 16 amino acids. V was trimmed by 4 bases and J by 5 bases, leaving 18 bases between them. CDR3 bases: TGTGCCAGCAGCTCCGTCAAAGCTAGCGCACACAATGAGCAGTTCTTC. This encodes CASSSVKASAHNEQFF.

The gene calls are TRBV29-1 and TRBJ2-1; maybe TRBD1 (5 bases). V was pared by 7 bases and J by 3 bases, with 10 bases between. Per the germline V gene, CDR1 is SQVTM and CDR2 is ANQGSEA. The CDR3 sequence is 12 residues long. The CDR3 sequence: CSAVTDYNEQFF. The CDR3 nucleotides read TGCAGCGCCGTGACAGACTACAATGAGCAGTTCTTC.

The chain employs TRBV30 and TRBJ2-5, with TRBD2 matching 10 bases. The V gene end was trimmed by 0 bases and the J gene end by 1 base; junction bases not matched to a gene: 5. Germline assignment: CDR1 GTSNPN and CDR2 SVGIG (reference sequence). The CDR3 runs to 16 residues. DNA for the CDR3: TGTGCCTGGAGTGTGGGGGCTAGCGGGAGCCAAGAGACCCAGTACTTC. This translates into CAWSVGASGSQETQYF. The variable domain in full, completed from reference TRBV30 and TRBJ2-5, reads SQTIHQWPATLVQPVGSPLSLECTVEGTSNPNLYWYRQAAGRGLQLLFYSVGIGQISSEVPQNLSASRPQDRQFILSSKKLLLSDSGFYLCAWSVGASGSQETQYFGPGTRLLVL.